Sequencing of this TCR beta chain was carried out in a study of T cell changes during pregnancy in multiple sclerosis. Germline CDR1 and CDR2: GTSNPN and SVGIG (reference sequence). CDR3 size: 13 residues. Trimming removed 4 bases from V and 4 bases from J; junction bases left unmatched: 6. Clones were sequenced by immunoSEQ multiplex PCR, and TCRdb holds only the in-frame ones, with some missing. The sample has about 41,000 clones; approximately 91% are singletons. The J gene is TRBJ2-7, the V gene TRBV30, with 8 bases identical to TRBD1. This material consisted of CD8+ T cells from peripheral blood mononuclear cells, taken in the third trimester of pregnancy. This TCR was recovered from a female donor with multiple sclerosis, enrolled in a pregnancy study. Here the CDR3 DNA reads TGTGCCTGGACCGGACAGGGTGGTTACGAGCAGTACTTC. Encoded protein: CAWTGQGGYEQYF.